A single sample is the source of the 14 T cell receptor beta chains below, sequenced in a study of identical twins. TCRdb passed the 5' RACE reads through MiXCR, listing each CDR3 protein once. The sample consists of 600,000 to 700,000 distinct CDR3 sequences, approximately 22% of them appearing once. This sample was shared with a second study, whose subject was T cells expressing NK-cell markers.

Sequences were obtained from PBMCs. Every receptor here comes from a woman between 18 and 29 years old in good health.

V is TRBV5-1 and J is TRBJ2-1, with D uncertain. The CDR3 has 15 amino acids. V lost 4 bases and J lost 0, with 11 bases in between. Germline loops: CDR1 SGHRS, CDR2 YFSETQ. The chain's CDR3 is CASSVTESSYNEQFF. The CDR3 DNA sequence: TGCGCCAGCAGCGTTACGGAGAGCTCCTACAATGAGCAGTTCTTC.

This chain links TRBV10-3 with TRBJ1-1; D call uncertain. V was trimmed by 7 bases and J by 0 bases, leaving 9 bases between them. Per germline, CDR1 ENHRY and CDR2 SYGVKD. There are 13 residues in the CDR3. CDR3 residues: CAIKRVMNTEAFF. The CDR3 coding sequence is TGTGCCATCAAAAGGGTCATGAACACTGAAGCTTTCTTT.

A remark on this clonotype: A much larger clonotype is one base distant, so this may be a read error. V usage is TRBV12-3 or TRBV12-4 and J usage is TRBJ2-1; D might be TRBD2 (5 bases). The CDR3 runs 16 residues. V lost 6 bases and J lost 0, with 15 bases in between. In DNA form, the CDR3 reads TGTGCCAGCAGGAGACGAGCGGAGAACTCCTACAATGAGCAGTTCTTC. This encodes CASRRRAENSYNEQFF.

This clonotype came up a few times. The gene calls are TRBV5-1 and TRBJ2-1, with TRBD2 matching over 16 bases. V shed 4 bases, J shed 10 bases, and the junction held 11 bases outside the gene matches. Looked up from germline, CDR1 is SGHRS and CDR2 is YFSETQ. This CDR3 is built from 17 residues. CDR3: CASSPRPGLAGGQEQFF. The CDR3 DNA reads TGCGCCAGCAGCCCTAGACCGGGACTAGCGGGAGGGCAGGAGCAGTTCTTC.

The chain joins TRBV20-1 to TRBJ2-1, with 10 bases that match TRBD2. V shed 3 bases, J shed 9 bases, and the junction held 8 bases outside the gene matches. Per germline, CDR1 DFQATT and CDR2 SNEGSKA (reference sequence). The CDR3 is made up of 14 amino acids. The CDR3 DNA reads as TGCAGTGCTAGGGGAAGCGGGAGGGTAACTGAGCAGTTCTTC. Translation: CSARGSGRVTEQFF.

The chain joins TRBV29-1 to TRBJ1-2, with TRBD1 as a possible D gene (6 bases). Germline assignment: CDR1 SQVTM and CDR2 ANQGSEA. Trimming shortened V by 5 bases and J by 2 bases, and 9 bases separated the two germline ends. The CDR3 consists of 12 residues. The CDR3 bases are TGCAGCGTTCCTACAGGGAACTATGGCTACACCTTC. Translated: CSVPTGNYGYTF.

This clonotype was observed a few times. The rearrangement uses TRBV20-1 and TRBJ2-7; 9 bases agree with TRBD2. The CDR3 has 13 amino acids. Trimming removed 4 bases from V and 3 bases from J; junction bases left unmatched: 4. From germline, CDR1 is DFQATT and CDR2 SNEGSKA (reference sequence). The CDR3 nucleotides are TGCAGTGCTATACATAGCGGGGGCTACGAGCAGTACTTC. Translating gives CSAIHSGGYEQYF.

The chain is built from TRBV20-1 and TRBJ2-1; 12 bases align to TRBD2. The germline CDR1 and CDR2 sequences are DFQATT and SNEGSKA (reference sequence). Trimming at V came to 3 bases and at J to 12 bases, leaving 6 bases not matched to a gene. This CDR3 has 13 residues. CDR3 nucleotides: TGCAGTGCTAGTGAGACTAGCGGGAGTTCGCAGTTCTTC. This encodes CSASETSGSSQFF.

The rearrangement links TRBV20-1 to TRBJ2-7; 7 positions agree with TRBD2. The CDR3 is 13 amino acids. The V gene end was trimmed by 3 bases and the J gene end by 5 bases; junction bases not matched to a gene: 7. CDR1 DFQATT and CDR2 SNEGSKA come from the germline V gene (reference sequence). The CDR3 coding sequence is TGCAGTGCTAGTTCTCCTAGCGGCCACGAGCAGTACTTC. Residues: CSASSPSGHEQYF.

This chain links TRBV12-3 or TRBV12-4 with TRBJ2-3; D gene unclear. The CDR3 has 14 residues. Trimming took off 5 bases at V and 4 bases at J, with 13 bases between the two ends. CDR3: CASSLVQTADTQYF. In DNA form, the CDR3 reads TGTGCCAGCAGTCTTGTCCAAACGGCAGATACGCAGTATTTT.

This chain joins TRBV10-3 and TRBJ2-1, with 10 nucleotides matching TRBD2. The CDR3 is made up of 16 amino acids. Germline V lookup: CDR1 ENHRY, CDR2 SYGVKD. J lost 8 bases, V lost 6 bases, and 13 bases had no gene match. DNA of the CDR3: TGTGCCATCAGGCATATCCCGGGACTAGCGATCGATGAGCAGTTCTTC. Amino acid sequence: CAIRHIPGLAIDEQFF.

The sample holds a few counts of this clonotype. This chain links TRBV6-1 with TRBJ2-7; 9 positions match TRBD2. The V segment lost 4 bases and the J segment 2 bases; nucleotides outside the gene matches: 6. The V gene's germline CDR1 is MNHNS and CDR2 SASEGT. CDR3 size: 15 residues. CDR3 amino acids: CASSGLASGAYEQYF. As DNA, the CDR3 is TGTGCCAGCAGTGGCCTAGCTAGCGGGGCCTACGAGCAGTACTTC.

This clonotype was found many times. V usage is TRBV6-5 and J usage is TRBJ2-2, with 11 bases fitting TRBD2. The CDR3 has 17 amino acids. Germline trimming cut 4 bases from V and 1 base from J; bases unmatched to any gene: 5. CDR1 is MNHEY, CDR2 SVGAGI, per germline. The CDR3 loop is CASSSGTSGGNTGELFF. CDR3 DNA sequence: TGTGCCAGCAGTTCCGGGACTAGCGGAGGGAACACCGGGGAGCTGTTTTTT.

V gene TRBV7-8 combines with J gene TRBJ2-7; perhaps TRBD2 as D (6 bases). The CDR3 spans 14 residues. Germline V lookup: CDR1 SGHVS, CDR2 FQNEAQ. Trimming cost V 8 bases and J 3 bases, with 17 bases left between them. Here the CDR3 reads CASCPGVLGYEQYF. CDR3 sequence (DNA): TGTGCCAGCTGCCCGGGGGTACTCGGCTACGAGCAGTACTTC.